This entry lists 9 T cell receptor beta chains sequenced from one sample in a study of T cell changes during pregnancy in multiple sclerosis. TCRdb's table, derived via immunoSEQ multiplex PCR, lists solely in-frame clones and lacks some. The table lists tens of thousands of clones, 85% to 95% of them singletons, with less than 3% in the top ten. The sample was peripheral blood, taken in the third trimester of pregnancy. These receptors all stem from a female donor in good health, enrolled as a control in a pregnancy study.

The gene calls are TRBV9 and TRBJ1-3; TRBD1 matches at 10 bases. Germline-derived CDR1 and CDR2 are SGDLS and YYNGEE. CDR3 length equals 15 residues. Unmatched junction bases numbered 1, after V lost 4 bases and J lost 0 bases. Here the CDR3 DNA reads TGTGCCAGCAGCAGGGACAGGGGCTCTGGAAACACCATATATTTT. It specifies CASSRDRGSGNTIYF.

The chain couples TRBV29-1 to TRBJ2-7; 12 nucleotides line up with TRBD2. Germline V gene data show CDR1 as SQVTM and CDR2 as ANQGSEA. With 5 bases clipped from V and 5 bases from J, the junction kept 22 bases outside the gene matches. This CDR3 contains 19 residues. In DNA form, the CDR3 reads TGCAGCGTTATGACAAACCCAACCCTAGCGGGGGGGCCTCTGAACGAGCAGTACTTC. It is translated as CSVMTNPTLAGGPLNEQYF.

This clone was recorded a few times. The V gene is TRBV5-1, the J gene TRBJ1-2; a possible D gene is TRBD1 (5 bases). The germline V gene has CDR1 SGHRS and CDR2 YFSETQ. The CDR3 has 13 amino acids. Trimming took off 2 bases at V and 4 bases at J, with 9 bases between the two ends. The CDR3 sequence: CASSLRGAYGYTF. The CDR3 DNA is TGCGCCAGCAGCTTAAGGGGCGCCTATGGCTACACCTTC.

V usage is TRBV10-1 and J usage is TRBJ2-1, with a tentative D call TRBD2 (6 bases). Trimming shortened V by 3 bases and J by 0 bases, and 12 bases separated the two germline ends. From germline, CDR1 is WNHNN and CDR2 SYGVQD (reference sequence). The CDR3 sequence is 16 residues long. CDR3 residues: CASSDHRDFSYNEQFF. The DNA of the CDR3 is TGCGCCAGCAGTGACCACCGGGACTTCTCCTACAATGAGCAGTTCTTC.

The CDR3 here is CASRPRGLQPQHF. The CDR3 region has the DNA TGTGCCAGCAGACCAAGGGGGCTACAGCCCCAGCATTTT. The chain joins TRBV28 to TRBJ1-5, with 7 bases that match TRBD1. The CDR3 has 13 amino acids. Germline-derived CDR1 and CDR2 are MDHEN and SYDVKM. The V gene end was trimmed by 6 bases and the J gene end by 7 bases; junction bases not matched to a gene: 6.

J is TRBJ1-1 and V is TRBV7-9; no clear D. V gave up 7 bases and J gave up 2 bases, with 11 bases separating them. The CDR3 length is 13 residues. Germline-derived CDR1 and CDR2 are SEHNR and FQNEAQ (reference sequence). The CDR3 loop reads CASKLEGNTEAFF. CDR3 nucleotides: TGTGCCAGCAAACTAGAGGGAAACACTGAAGCTTTCTTT. Full variable domain (rest looked up from reference TRBV7-9 and TRBJ1-1): DTGVSQNPRHKITKRGQNVTFRCDPISEHNRLYWYRQTLGQGPEFLTYFQNEAQLEKSRLLSDRFSAERPKGSFSTLEIQRTEQGDSAMYLCASKLEGNTEAFFGQGTRLTVV.

This clone was seen a handful of times. The chain links TRBV18 to TRBJ1-1; possibly TRBD1 for D (5 bases). V shed 3 bases and J shed 4 bases, with 6 bases lying between them. The CDR3 has 12 amino acids. The germline V gene has CDR1 KGHSH and CDR2 LQKENI. The CDR3 loop reads CASSPQGTEAFF. For the CDR3, the DNA is TGTGCCAGCTCACCCCAGGGCACTGAAGCTTTCTTT.

V gene TRBV28 combines with J gene TRBJ2-2; a weak D match, TRBD1 (6 bases). The CDR3 has 13 amino acids. CDR1 and CDR2 (germline): MDHEN, SYDVKM. The V gene lost 5 bases and the J gene lost 4 bases, with 8 bases spanning the gap. The CDR3: CASSRQVTGELFF. The CDR3 coding sequence is TGTGCCAGCAGTCGACAGGTCACCGGGGAGCTGTTTTTT.

V usage is TRBV19 and J usage is TRBJ2-7; 12 nucleotides align to TRBD2. CDR3 length: 14 amino acids. The germline V gene has CDR1 LNHDA and CDR2 SQIVND (reference sequence). V lost 5 bases, J lost 7 bases, and 6 bases stayed unmatched. In DNA form, the CDR3 reads TGTGCCAGTAGTCGACTAGCGGGAGAGGGGGAGCAGTACTTC. It codes for CASSRLAGEGEQYF.